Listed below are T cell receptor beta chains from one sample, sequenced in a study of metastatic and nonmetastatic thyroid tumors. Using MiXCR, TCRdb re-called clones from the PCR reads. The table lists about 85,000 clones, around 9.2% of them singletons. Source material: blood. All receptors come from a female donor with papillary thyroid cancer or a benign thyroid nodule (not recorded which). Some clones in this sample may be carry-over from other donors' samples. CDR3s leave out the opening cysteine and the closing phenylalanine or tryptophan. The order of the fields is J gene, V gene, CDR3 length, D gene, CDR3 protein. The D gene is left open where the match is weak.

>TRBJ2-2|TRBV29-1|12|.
SVRGATNTGELF
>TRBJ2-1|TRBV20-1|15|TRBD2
SAEATSGGFSYNEQF
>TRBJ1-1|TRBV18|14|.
ASSRSRDVGYTEAF
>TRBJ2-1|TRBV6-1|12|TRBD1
ASSKWTGYNEQF
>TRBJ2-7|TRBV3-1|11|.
ASSLGPGNEQY
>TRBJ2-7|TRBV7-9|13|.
ASTPRGGSSYEQY
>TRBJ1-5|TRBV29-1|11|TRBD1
SAAGGINQPQH
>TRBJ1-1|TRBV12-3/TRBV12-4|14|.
ASRPTGKRGNTEAF
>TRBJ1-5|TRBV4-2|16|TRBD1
ASSQAAGQVYSNQPQH
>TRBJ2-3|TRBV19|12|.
ASSIILAQDTQY
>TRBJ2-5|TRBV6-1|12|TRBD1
ASITGRGQETQY
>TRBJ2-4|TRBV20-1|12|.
SASPLASKNIQY
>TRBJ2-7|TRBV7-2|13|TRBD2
ASSLGPAGAYEQY
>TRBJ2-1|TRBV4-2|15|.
ASSQVAGLGGNNEQF